This T cell receptor (beta chain) originates from a study of T cell responses to AZD1222 COVID-19 vaccine. The table came from immunoSEQ multiplex PCR; TCRdb's copy has only in-frame clones and leaves some out. The sample has some 250,000 clones; 94% are singletons. With V trimmed by 3 bases and J by 1 base, 0 bases remained unmatched. CDR1 is LGHNA and CDR2 is YNFKEQ in the germline V gene. The CDR3 is 15 residues long. With regard to this clone: The antigen is not known.

Study-level points and caveats: Rises in breadth and depth of Spike-specific TCRs came after two AZD1222 doses. Nearly half of the spike-specific TCRs reportedly recognize variant regions that carry no mutations. The peak T cell response came first, and repertoires were sampled only after it. Dominant at 160-218 and 743-854, vaccine-associated CD4 TCRs also spanned spike.

Sequences were derived from peripheral blood, sampled 28 days after the second AZD1222 dose. This sequence joins TRBV4-2 and TRBJ1-5; 10 positions match TRBD1. This TCR was recovered from an adult who received the AZD1222 COVID-19 vaccine. Here the CDR3 DNA reads TGTGCCAGCAGCCAGGACAGGGGGAGCAATCAGCCCCAGCATTTT. This encodes CASSQDRGSNQPQHF.